This section outlines one T cell receptor (beta chain) sequence together with its context. These data come from a study of shared clonotypes between healthy human individuals. Turning to the study itself: CD4 naive and memory got three plates each, CD8 naive two, CD8 memory one.

With 5 bases clipped from V and 8 bases from J, the junction kept 15 bases outside the gene matches. Germline V gene sequence: CDR1 LGHNA, CDR2 YNFKEQ. This CDR3 comprises 16 residues. Every donor, a Caucasian adult, lived in Nashville, Tennessee. Sequencing was performed with immunoSEQ multiplex PCR; in TCRdb, only in-frame clones are kept and a portion is missing. Counted here are about 770,000 clones, around 70% occurring once; the ten biggest clones make up approximately 1.7%. The sequenced sample was memory CD4+ T cells sorted from blood. Subset in this sample: CD45RA-negative fraction. This receptor was taken from a woman aged 25 to 39 in good health. The chain employs TRBV4-2 and TRBJ1-2; 9 nucleotides align to TRBD1. CDR3 sequence (DNA): TGTGCCAGCAGCACCGGATACAGGGGGCGACCTCTCGGCTACACCTTC. Translation: CASSTGYRGRPLGYTF.